The source of this T cell receptor (beta chain) is a study of blood T cell repertoires in COVID-19. Study background: PBMCs, B-cell-depleted T cells, or T cells provided the cDNA or gDNA that made up the material.

The CDR3 has 13 amino acids. The germline V gene has CDR1 ENHRY and CDR2 SYGVKD. V shed 6 bases and J 3 bases; nucleotides not matched to a gene: 2. Libraries were prepared by immunoSEQ multiplex PCR; TCRdb keeps only in-frame clonotypes and omits some of them. The data show approximately 150,000 clones, 79% seen once. This clone was detected a few times. The chain combines TRBV10-3 with TRBJ1-3; TRBD1 matches 7 bases. The sample consisted of peripheral blood. The TCR was taken from a man in his forties or fifties with active or convalescent COVID-19. The CDR3 loop reads CAISTGVGNTIYF. The CDR3 DNA reads as TGTGCCATCAGCACAGGGGTTGGAAACACCATATATTTT.